Following are 10 T cell receptor beta chains from one sample sequenced in a study of T cell responses to AZD1222 COVID-19 vaccine. Only in-frame clones appear in the TCRdb table, and some are missing; sequencing was by immunoSEQ multiplex PCR. The profile shows roughly 72,000 clones, about 85% of them singletons. The material sequenced was peripheral blood, taken on day 0 of AZD1222 vaccination. The receptors come from an adult in good health.

As regards this clone: The identical CDR3 is also encoded by other nucleotide sequences in the sample. This rearrangement joins TRBV19 to TRBJ1-2; 7 bases match TRBD1. Germline CDR1 LNHDA, CDR2 SQIVND (reference sequence). Unmatched junction bases numbered 18, after V lost 9 bases and J lost 8 bases. CDR3 length: 15 residues. Here the CDR3 DNA reads TGTGCCAGCCAACAACGGGACAGATTATACGGAGGCTACACCTTC. It codes for CASQQRDRLYGGYTF.

The chain links TRBV3-1 (or the pseudogene TRBV3-2) to TRBJ2-3; D might be TRBD1 or TRBD2, each matching 5 bases. Trimming removed 1 base at V and 7 bases at J, with 18 bases between. The CDR3 contains 16 residues. CDR1 and CDR2 from the germline V gene are LGHDT and YNNKEL (reference sequence). CDR3 protein: CASSQVRGAGWNTQYF. The CDR3 DNA sequence: TGTGCCAGCAGCCAAGTCCGAGGGGCCGGGTGGAATACGCAGTATTTT.

In this sample, this clone turned up once. The chain joins TRBV5-8 to TRBJ2-3; 12 bases are a match to TRBD1. The CDR3 is 17 amino acids. After removal of 0 bases from V and 6 bases from J, the junction contained 8 bases not matched to a gene. CDR1 is SGHTS, CDR2 YDEGEE, per germline. In nucleotides, the CDR3 is TGTGCCAGCAGCTTGGGAACCGGGACAGGGGGCGAGGATACGCAGTATTTT. This codes for CASSLGTGTGGEDTQYF.

The chain uses TRBV27 and TRBJ2-2; 8 nucleotides agree with TRBD2. CDR1 MNHEY and CDR2 SMNVEV come from the germline V gene (reference sequence). V was clipped by 4 bases and J by 4 bases; unmatched bases: 11. The CDR3 runs 17 residues. The CDR3 nucleotides are TGTGCCAGCAGTTCCCGCCCCGGGGGGGCAGTCACCGGGGAGCTGTTTTTT. As protein: CASSSRPGGAVTGELFF.

This chain's CDR3 is CANRRTVNNEQFF. As DNA, the CDR3 is TGTGCCAACCGCCGGACGGTGAACAATGAGCAGTTCTTC. The chain employs TRBV19 and TRBJ2-1; D unresolved. Deletions cut 10 bases from V and 5 bases from J, with 15 bases between. Per the germline V gene, CDR1 is LNHDA and CDR2 is SQIVND (reference sequence). This CDR3 is built from 13 residues. Together with reference TRBV19 and TRBJ2-1, the CDR3 gives the full variable domain: DGGITQSPKYLFRKEGQNVTLSCEQNLNHDAMYWYRQDPGQGLRLIYYSQIVNDFQKGDIAEGYSVSREKKESFPLTVTSAQKNPTAFYLCANRRTVNNEQFFGPGTRLTVL.

The chain is built from TRBV5-1 and TRBJ2-5; D tentatively fits TRBD1 or TRBD2 (6 bases each). The CDR3 runs to 15 residues. Germline V gene sequence: CDR1 SGHRS, CDR2 YFSETQ. Trimming shortened V by 4 bases and J by 2 bases, and 15 bases separated the two germline ends. The CDR3 is CASSAGRGTQETQYF. As DNA, the CDR3 is TGCGCCAGCAGCGCGGGCCGCGGGACACAAGAGACCCAGTACTTC.

This clone turned up a few times. The rearrangement uses TRBV5-1 and TRBJ1-6; a possible D gene is TRBD1 (5 bases). The V end was cut by 0 bases, the J end by 14 bases, with 21 bases between. There are 16 residues in the CDR3. Per germline, CDR1 SGHRS and CDR2 YFSETQ. CDR3 in amino acids: CASSLEGRAPVSALHF. The CDR3 DNA reads TGCGCCAGCAGCTTGGAGGGCAGGGCCCCAGTTTCGGCCCTCCACTTT.

This clone was seen just once. The V gene is TRBV6-4, the J gene TRBJ1-1; the D is unclear. In germline, CDR1 is MRHNA, CDR2 SNTAGT. CDR3 size: 14 residues. Trimming pared 5 bases from V and 4 bases from J, leaving 14 bases between. The CDR3 sequence is CASSSYIESTEAFF. In DNA, the CDR3 is TGTGCCAGCAGTTCGTATATCGAGAGCACTGAAGCTTTCTTT.

The chain joins TRBV6-5 to TRBJ2-5; 9 bases are a match to TRBD1. The V segment lost 2 bases and the J segment 3 bases; nucleotides outside the gene matches: 4. Germline CDR1 reads MNHEY; CDR2 reads SVGAGI. The CDR3 totals 15 residues. The CDR3 DNA sequence: TGTGCCAGCAGTTACCTACAGGGGGCTGAAGAGACCCAGTACTTC. Residues: CASSYLQGAEETQYF.

V is TRBV5-4 and J is TRBJ2-1; tentative D call: TRBD2 (6 bases). Looked up from germline, CDR1 is SGHNT and CDR2 is YYREEE (reference sequence). V lost 0 bases, J lost 15 bases, and 16 bases lay in between. The CDR3 consists of 13 residues. CDR3 bases: TGTGCCAGCAGCTTGGGGGCTAGCGTAAATCGGTTCTTC. Protein product: CASSLGASVNRFF.